A single sample is the source of the 27 T cell receptor beta chains below, sequenced in a study of T cells in Graves' hyperthyroidism and ophthalmopathy. The TCR beta CDR3 regions underwent amplification using RNA transcripts as the source. During a first-round RT-PCR of the TCR CDR3, the HTBI primer set was used. Each CDR3 protein is one row after TCRdb ran MiXCR on the multiplex PCR reads. This sample carries around 380,000 distinct CDR3 sequences, approximately 13% of them seen once, and the ten largest clones take less than 25%. The sequenced sample consisted of blood. The receptors stem from a man in his thirties or forties with Graves' hyperthyroidism that later progressed to Graves' ophthalmopathy.

The chain joins TRBV6-5 to TRBJ2-2, with D uncertain. CDR1 and CDR2 (germline): MNHEY, SVGAGI. Trimming removed 0 bases at V and 3 bases at J, with 11 bases between. This CDR3 comprises 16 residues. CDR3 coding DNA: TGTGCCAGCAGTTACTCGATGGTTGGGGACACCGGGGAGCTGTTTTTT. It specifies CASSYSMVGDTGELFF.

In its sample, this clonotype was seen many times. V and J are TRBV5-1 and TRBJ1-5; D not resolved. The length of the CDR3 is 13 residues. With 4 bases removed from V and 3 bases from J, the gap between germline ends came to 8 bases. In germline, CDR1 is SGHRS, CDR2 YFSETQ. The CDR3 is CASSRGPNQPQHF. The CDR3 coding sequence is TGCGCCAGCAGCAGAGGGCCCAATCAGCCCCAGCATTTT.

This clonotype appeared many times. The chain couples TRBV5-1 to TRBJ2-7, with D possibly matching TRBD1 (5 bases). CDR3 size: 16 residues. Trimming left V 0 bases short and J 2 bases short, with 15 bases between. Germline V gene lookup returns CDR1 SGHRS and CDR2 YFSETQ. CDR3 loop: CASSLGATTATYEQYF. CDR3 in DNA: TGCGCCAGCAGCTTGGGGGCAACGACAGCTACCTACGAGCAGTACTTC.

The chain has TRBV3-1 and TRBJ1-6, with no clear D. This CDR3 contains 12 residues. V was pared by 0 bases and J by 10 bases, with 4 bases between. The germline gives CDR1 LGHDT, CDR2 YNNKEL (reference sequence). CDR3 in amino acids: CASSQDESPLHF. The CDR3 DNA sequence: TGTGCCAGCAGCCAAGATGAATCACCCCTCCACTTT. Looking up the rest from reference TRBV3-1 and TRBJ1-6 gives the full variable domain: DTAVSQTPKYLVTQMGNDKSIKCEQNLGHDTMYWYKQDSKKFLKIMFSYNNKELIINETVPNRFSPKSPDKAHLNLHINSLELGDSAVYFCASSQDESPLHFGNGTRLTVT.

This clonotype was detected many times. This rearrangement joins TRBV11-1 to TRBJ2-7, with unresolved D. Trimming shortened V by 5 bases and J by 2 bases, and 19 bases separated the two germline ends. The CDR3 loop spans 16 amino acids. The germline gives CDR1 SGHAT, CDR2 FQDESV (reference sequence). This CDR3 is CASSGPWAYRPYEQYF. The DNA for the CDR3 is TGTGCCAGCAGCGGACCTTGGGCATATCGTCCCTACGAGCAGTACTTC.

V is TRBV5-8 and J is TRBJ1-5, with D possibly being TRBD1 (5 bases). CDR1 and CDR2 from the germline V gene are SGHTS and YDEGEE. The CDR3 runs 15 residues. Trimming removed 4 bases at V and 4 bases at J, with 15 bases between. The CDR3 DNA reads TGTGCCAGCAGCCTGGGACCGAGAGTTAATCAGCCCCAGCATTTT. This sequence encodes CASSLGPRVNQPQHF.

This clonotype was seen a few times. This sequence joins TRBV13 and TRBJ2-1, with 7 bases lining up with TRBD1. Per the germline V gene, CDR1 is PRHDT and CDR2 is FYEKMQ (reference sequence). After removal of 5 bases from V and 5 bases from J, the junction contained 9 bases not matched to a gene. The CDR3 covers 15 residues. The CDR3 spells CASSTRDSDDNEQFF. DNA of the CDR3: TGTGCCAGCAGCACCCGGGACAGCGATGACAATGAGCAGTTCTTC. Full variable domain (remainder filled in from reference TRBV13 and TRBJ2-1): AAGVIQSPRHLIKEKRETATLKCYPIPRHDTVYWYQQGPGQDPQFLISFYEKMQSDKGSIPDRFSAQQFSDYHSELNMSSLELGDSALYFCASSTRDSDDNEQFFGPGTRLTVL.

Many counts were recorded for this clonotype. V and J are TRBV20-1 and TRBJ2-7; 11 bases align to TRBD2. V was clipped by 6 bases and J by 2 bases; unmatched bases: 6. This CDR3 has 14 residues. Germline V gene sequence: CDR1 DFQATT, CDR2 SNEGSKA (reference sequence). The CDR3 coding sequence is TGCAGTGCCCACGGGACTAGCGGACCCTACGAGCAGTACTTC. Residues: CSAHGTSGPYEQYF.

A note on this clonotype: A much larger clonotype is one base distant, so this may be a read error. V gene TRBV7-8 combines with J gene TRBJ2-1, with D perhaps matching TRBD2 (5 bases). The CDR3 has 13 amino acids. V dropped 8 bases and J dropped 4 bases, with 12 bases sitting between them. Germline CDR1 is SGHVS and CDR2 is FQNEAQ. The CDR3 region is CASCTLDYNEQFF. The CDR3 DNA reads as TGTGCCAGCTGCACACTAGATTACAATGAGCAGTTCTTC.

Ten or more counts support this clonotype. The chain employs TRBV7-2 and TRBJ1-6; maybe TRBD1 (5 bases). The CDR3 spans 13 residues. Germline loops: CDR1 SGHTA, CDR2 FQGNSA. V lost 4 bases to trimming and J lost 11 bases, with 12 bases between them. The CDR3 sequence: CASSSTRGAPLHF. CDR3 nucleotides: TGTGCCAGCAGCTCAACTCGGGGGGCACCCCTCCACTTT.

This clonotype was seen a handful of times. A much larger clone lies one base from this, so it may be a read error. This chain joins TRBV7-2 and TRBJ2-3; D call uncertain. Trimming took 5 bases from V and 6 from J, leaving 15 bases between them. The germline V gene encodes CDR1 SGHTA and CDR2 FQGNSA. This CDR3 spans 14 amino acids. The CDR3 DNA follows: TGTGCCAGCAGCCTCGGGCTAGATCGCGATACGCAGTATTTT. Its protein product is CASSLGLDRDTQYF.

This CDR3 reads CASSEDRVGETQYF. CDR3 in DNA: TGCGCCAGCAGTGAGGACAGGGTGGGGGAGACCCAGTACTTC. The rearrangement links TRBV10-2 to TRBJ2-5; 7 positions match TRBD1. Germline V CDR1 and CDR2: WSHSY, SAAADI. The trim removed 2 bases at V and 5 bases at J, leaving 5 bases unmatched. This CDR3 spans 14 amino acids.

A few counts support this clonotype. The gene calls are TRBV7-9 and TRBJ1-2; D ambiguous. CDR3 length equals 12 residues. With 5 bases removed from V and 6 bases from J, the gap between germline ends came to 10 bases. The germline CDR1 and CDR2 sequences are SEHNR and FQNEAQ (reference sequence). The CDR3 DNA follows: TGTGCCAGCAGCGATGACGGGGATGGCTACACCTTC. Amino acid sequence: CASSDDGDGYTF.

This clonotype was seen ten or more times. V gene TRBV6-5 combines with J gene TRBJ1-2; 9 bases align to TRBD1. The germline V gene has CDR1 MNHEY and CDR2 SVGAGI. There are 14 residues in the CDR3. J gave up 10 bases and V 0 bases, and 6 bases lay outside the gene matches. The CDR3 bases are TGTGCCAGCAGTTACTCGGACAGGGGACGACACTACACCTTC. Its translation: CASSYSDRGRHYTF.

This clonotype showed up many times. The rearrangement links TRBV7-9 to TRBJ1-1; no reliable D call. CDR3 size: 12 residues. V was trimmed by 3 bases and J by 6 bases, leaving 8 bases between them. Germline CDR1 reads SEHNR; CDR2 reads FQNEAQ (reference sequence). CDR3 sequence: CASSLSAAEAFF. In DNA form, the CDR3 reads TGTGCCAGCAGCTTGTCGGCGGCTGAAGCTTTCTTT.

A word on this clonotype: A single base separates this from a much larger clone, so it may be a read error. The gene calls are TRBV7-9 and TRBJ2-5, with D possibly TRBD1 on 5 matching bases. This CDR3 spans 16 amino acids. Trimming pared 4 bases from V and 2 bases from J, leaving 17 bases between. CDR1 is SEHNR and CDR2 is FQNEAQ in the germline V gene (reference sequence). CDR3 protein: CASSSPPARGQETQYF. CDR3 DNA: TGTGCCAGCAGCTCCCCTCCAGCAAGGGGTCAAGAGACCCAGTACTTC.

About this clonotype itself: A much more abundant neighbour one base away suggests this may be a read error. The chain uses TRBV24-1 and TRBJ1-1; tentative D call: TRBD1 (5 bases). CDR3 length: 16 amino acids. Trimming took 6 bases from V and 1 from J, leaving 17 bases between them. CDR1 and CDR2 from the germline V gene are KGHDR and SFDVKD. The CDR3 region has the DNA TGTGCCACCAGTCATGGCAGGGATAGGGAGAACACTGAAGCTTTCTTT. Translating gives CATSHGRDRENTEAFF.

Many counts were recorded for this clonotype. The chain recombines TRBV6-5 with TRBJ2-2; the D is unclear. This CDR3 comprises 15 residues. Germline CDR1 is MNHEY and CDR2 is SVGAGI. Trimming took off 4 bases at V and 2 bases at J, with 11 bases between the two ends. In DNA, the CDR3 is TGTGCCAGCAGTTCCCGGGTACATAACACCGGGGAGCTGTTTTTT. Translating it yields CASSSRVHNTGELFF.

This clonotype occurred a few times. V is TRBV28 and J is TRBJ2-1, with 9 nucleotides matching TRBD2. V shed 3 bases, J shed 7 bases, and the junction held 13 bases outside the gene matches. Germline lookup yields CDR1 MDHEN and CDR2 SYDVKM. There are 17 residues in the CDR3. The CDR3 DNA reads as TGTGCCAGCAGTTTTCGTAAGGGCGGGGGGGGGTTAAATGAGCAGTTCTTC. It yields the protein CASSFRKGGGGLNEQFF.

The CDR3, as DNA: TGCAGTGCTAGGACAGGATACTCCTACGAGCAGTACTTC. This gives the protein CSARTGYSYEQYF. This chain joins TRBV20-1 and TRBJ2-7, with D possibly TRBD1 on 6 matching bases. The CDR3 has 13 amino acids. Trimming pared 3 bases from V and 0 bases from J, leaving 9 bases between. CDR1 is DFQATT, CDR2 SNEGSKA, per germline (reference sequence).

In its sample, this clonotype was seen many times. The chain recombines TRBV2 with TRBJ1-1; 10 nucleotides line up with TRBD1. Per germline, CDR1 SNHLY and CDR2 FYNNEI. This CDR3 is 14 amino acids long. The V and J ends lost 4 bases and 5 bases, in that order; junction bases with no gene match: 4. CDR3 protein: CASSAGTGVTEAFF. CDR3 nucleotides: TGTGCCAGCAGTGCTGGGACAGGGGTAACTGAAGCTTTCTTT.

In its sample, this clonotype was seen many times. This rearrangement joins TRBV2 to TRBJ2-7; a weak D match, TRBD1 (5 bases). Germline values: CDR1 SNHLY, CDR2 FYNNEI. The V and J ends lost 6 bases and 6 bases respectively, with 21 bases between them. The CDR3 spans 15 residues. CDR3 loop: CASRTMTRGSGEQYF. CDR3 in DNA: TGTGCCAGCAGGACCATGACAAGGGGCTCTGGCGAGCAGTACTTC.

This chain connects TRBV12-3 or TRBV12-4 to TRBJ2-7; 10 bases fit TRBD1. The CDR3 is 15 amino acids. Trimming took 5 bases from V and 6 from J; bases not matched to a gene: 10. CDR3 sequence (DNA): TGTGCCAGCAGTCACGACAGGGGGCGCGTTAGCGAGCAGTACTTC. This encodes CASSHDRGRVSEQYF.

This CDR3 reads CASSQTLGVGGNTIYF. For the CDR3, the DNA is TGTGCCAGCAGTCAGACTTTAGGGGTTGGTGGAAACACCATATATTTT. The chain is built from TRBV2 and TRBJ1-3, with a weak D call TRBD1 (5 bases). Germline-derived CDR1 and CDR2 are SNHLY and FYNNEI. V was cut by 5 bases and J by 3 bases, with 17 bases left in between. The CDR3 spans 16 residues. The whole variable domain, remainder taken from reference TRBV2 and TRBJ1-3, is EPEVTQTPSHQVTQMGQEVILRCVPISNHLYFYWYRQILGQKVEFLVSFYNNEISEKSEIFDDQFSVERPDGSNFTLKIRSTKLEDSAMYFCASSQTLGVGGNTIYFGEGSWLTVV.

In its sample, this clonotype was seen many times. The V gene is TRBV6-2 or TRBV6-3, the J gene TRBJ2-5; D not certain. CDR1 and CDR2 (germline): MNHEY, SVGEGT. Trimming pared 5 bases from V and 0 bases from J, leaving 10 bases between. The CDR3 runs 14 residues. CDR3 sequence reads: CASSRPGDQETQYF. The CDR3 region has the DNA TGTGCCAGCAGTCGGCCCGGAGACCAAGAGACCCAGTACTTC.

The chain joins TRBV29-1 to TRBJ2-7, with a tentative D call TRBD1 (5 bases). From germline, CDR1 is SQVTM and CDR2 ANQGSEA. Trimming stripped 4 bases from V and 2 bases from J, with 12 bases between. The CDR3 contains 13 residues. DNA for the CDR3: TGCAGCGTTGGGGGCAGGCAAACCTACGAGCAGTACTTC. It encodes CSVGGRQTYEQYF.

This clonotype showed up just once. CDR3 in DNA: TGTGCCAGCAGTTACTCGACAGGGAGTGAGCAGTTCTTC. Translated: CASSYSTGSEQFF. The chain has TRBV6-5 and TRBJ2-1; 7 bases map to TRBD1. The V segment lost 0 bases and the J segment 9 bases; nucleotides outside the gene matches: 2. The germline V gene encodes CDR1 MNHEY and CDR2 SVGAGI. This CDR3 is built from 13 residues.